This section outlines one TCR beta chain sequence together with its context. Antigen unknown. The CDR3 consists of 13 residues. V dropped 5 bases and J dropped 7 bases, with 12 bases sitting between them. Germline assignment: CDR1 MNHEY and CDR2 SVGAGI. Measured with immunoSEQ multiplex PCR; TCRdb has only the in-frame clones, and not every one. Found here are about 150,000 clones, 88% of them singletons; the top ten hold around 4%. This sample was included in a study of radiation and T cells in renal cell carcinoma. Study-level information: Nephrectomy followed 15 Gy stereotactic body radiation by 4 weeks.

Findings of the study overall: Pretreatment tumor biopsies were lacking, so baseline clonotypes are unknown. From baseline, blood top tumor clonotypes peaked at 2 weeks post-radiation.

Stated time point: baseline pretreatment blood. Treatment: 15 Gy SBRT to primary tumor, nephrectomy 4 weeks later. The rearrangement links TRBV6-5 to TRBJ2-1; maybe TRBD2 (5 bases). This sequence originates from an older woman with renal cell carcinoma. Specimen: blood, collected from a patient whose treatment included radiotherapy and nephrectomy. CDR3 amino acids: CASSIGRGNEQFF. DNA of the CDR3: TGTGCCAGCAGTATAGGACGCGGGAATGAGCAGTTCTTC.